Below, 8 T cell receptor beta chains from the same sample are listed, as sequenced in a study of blood T cells in healthy people across ages. Sample-barcoded 5' priming and a J-beta primer mix drove a second PCR of about 6 to 12 cycles. TCRdb re-called the 5' RACE reads through MiXCR, storing one row per CDR3 protein. The table includes 650,000 to 700,000 distinct CDR3 sequences, 52% detected once. Sequenced input: blood. The receptors shown here come from a woman aged 80 or older in good health.

The chain couples TRBV20-1 to TRBJ2-1; 7 nucleotides line up with TRBD2. The ends lost 3 bases at V and 9 bases at J; junction bases unmatched: 5. This CDR3 spans 12 amino acids. In germline, CDR1 is DFQATT, CDR2 SNEGSKA (reference sequence). CDR3 sequence (DNA): TGCAGTGCTAGGGCTAGCGGTGGTGAGCAGTTCTTC. Residues: CSARASGGEQFF.

This clonotype has only one observation. The chain has TRBV6-5 and TRBJ1-2; 7 nucleotides agree with TRBD1. This CDR3 is built from 13 residues. Per germline, CDR1 MNHEY and CDR2 SVGAGI. The trim removed 5 bases at V and 5 bases at J, leaving 5 bases unmatched. This chain's CDR3 is CASSQRQGYGYTF. For the CDR3, the DNA is TGTGCCAGCAGTCAGAGACAGGGATATGGCTACACCTTC.

This chain connects TRBV4-3 to TRBJ2-1; TRBD1 agrees at 9 bases. Germline CDR1 reads LGHNA; CDR2 reads YSLEER. This CDR3 is built from 15 residues. V dropped 3 bases and J dropped 5; count of bases not matched to a gene: 5. The CDR3 nucleotides are TGCGCCAGCAGCCACGGGACAGGGCGACACAATGAGCAGTTCTTC. Amino acids: CASSHGTGRHNEQFF.

This clonotype was counted ten times or more. V is TRBV28 and J is TRBJ2-7; 7 nucleotides agree with TRBD1. CDR1 is MDHEN and CDR2 is SYDVKM in the germline V gene. The CDR3 covers 17 residues. The V and J ends lost 5 bases and 0 bases, in that order; junction bases with no gene match: 13. Written as DNA, the CDR3 is TGTGCCAGCAGTCTTCCGCTATGGGACAGTAGCTCCTACGAGCAGTACTTC. Translating gives CASSLPLWDSSSYEQYF.

The chain combines TRBV10-3 with TRBJ2-1, with 9 nucleotides matching TRBD1. Germline assignment: CDR1 ENHRY and CDR2 SYGVKD. Trimming cost V 6 bases and J 7 bases; bases outside gene matches: 19. The CDR3 runs 18 residues. For the CDR3, the DNA is TGTGCCATCAGCCGAGGGACTTCCGGGACAGGGTATGGGAATGAGCAGTTCTTC. Its protein is CAISRGTSGTGYGNEQFF.

V gene TRBV12-3 or TRBV12-4 combines with J gene TRBJ2-1; D unresolved. The CDR3 has 13 amino acids. V gave up 3 bases and J gave up 8 bases, with 11 bases separating them. CDR3 residues: CASSLMGSHEQFF. The CDR3 DNA reads as TGTGCCAGCAGTTTGATGGGGTCCCATGAGCAGTTCTTC.

CDR3 in amino acids: CASSQDPDRLNEQFF. The CDR3 DNA is TGTGCCAGCAGCCAAGATCCGGACAGGCTCAATGAGCAGTTCTTC. The gene calls are TRBV4-2 and TRBJ2-1, with TRBD1 identical over 7 bases. This CDR3 is 15 amino acids long. With V trimmed by 0 bases and J by 6 bases, 5 bases remained unmatched. Germline V CDR1 and CDR2: LGHNA, YNFKEQ.

There are a few counts of this clonotype. This chain uses TRBV20-1 with TRBJ2-1; D unclear. The CDR3 is made up of 12 amino acids. The V gene's germline CDR1 is DFQATT and CDR2 SNEGSKA (reference sequence). The V end was cut by 6 bases, the J end by 9 bases, with 15 bases between. In DNA, the CDR3 is TGCAGTGCCGGGCTCCTAACAACTGAGCAGTTCTTC. Its protein product is CSAGLLTTEQFF.